This T cell receptor beta chain is drawn from a study of blood T cells in healthy people across ages. Study outcomes and limitations: Estimated diversity that came from one million T cells was considered an underestimate. Both higher diversity and more naive CD4+ cells marked long-lived donors when set against aged donors.

From germline, CDR1 is SSHAT and CDR2 FNYEAQ (reference sequence). The CDR3 loop spans 13 amino acids. A second PCR, run for about 7 to 11 cycles, used a sample-barcoded 5' primer plus a J-beta primer mix. With 12 random nucleotides, a template-switch adaptor tagged each individual cDNA molecule. TCRdb redid the calling of the 5' RACE reads with MiXCR, one entry per CDR3 protein. The table has 650,000 to 800,000 distinct CDR3 sequences, approximately 48% seen once. Note on this clonotype: Its specificity is unknown. One junction end does not reproduce the germline sequence, and a read error may be involved.

Peripheral blood from each donor was collected in a volume of approximately 10 milliliters. This rearrangement joins TRBV7-7 to TRBJ2-3, with D perhaps matching TRBD2 (6 bases). The sample consisted of blood. This receptor was taken from a man aged 55 to 69 in good health. In DNA form, the CDR3 reads TGTGCTAGCAGCTTCAGGGAGGCAGATACGCAGTATTTT. Its translation is CASSFREADTQYF.